The 27 T cell receptor beta chains below come from one sample, sequenced in a study of blood T cell repertoires in COVID-19. TCRdb keeps only in-frame clones here, not all; method: immunoSEQ multiplex PCR. Seen here are more than 95,000 clones, about 91% observed once, and the top ten hold 5% to 6.5%. The sequenced material came from peripheral blood. These receptor sequences come from a human donor in a cohort sampled during active COVID-19.

This clone was seen just once. The rearrangement links TRBV5-1 to TRBJ2-1; D call uncertain. This CDR3 spans 16 amino acids. Trimming cost V 4 bases and J 0 bases, with 14 bases left between them. In germline, CDR1 is SGHRS, CDR2 YFSETQ. CDR3 region: CASSPQPASSYNEQFF. The CDR3 region has the DNA TGCGCCAGCAGCCCTCAACCGGCTAGCTCCTACAATGAGCAGTTCTTC.

This chain's CDR3 is CASLRATGANVLTF. In nucleotides, the CDR3 is TGTGCCAGCCTCAGGGCCACTGGGGCCAACGTCCTGACTTTC. V and J are TRBV28 and TRBJ2-6; D is possibly TRBD1 (5 bases). Trimming took off 8 bases at V and 2 bases at J, with 10 bases between the two ends. Germline lookup yields CDR1 MDHEN and CDR2 SYDVKM. The CDR3 has 14 amino acids. Full variable domain (outside the CDR3, taken from reference TRBV28 and TRBJ2-6): DVKVTQSSRYLVKRTGEKVFLECVQDMDHENMFWYRQDPGLGLRLIYFSYDVKMKEKGDIPEGYSVSREKKERFSLILESASTNQTSMYLCASLRATGANVLTFGAGSRLTVL.

The rearrangement uses TRBV6-5 and TRBJ2-1, with 9 bases matching TRBD1. The CDR3 loop spans 15 amino acids. V trimming: 5 bases; J trimming: 8 bases; junction bases outside the gene matches: 10. Per germline, CDR1 MNHEY and CDR2 SVGAGI. CDR3 in amino acids: CASSTRDRAGDEQFF. The CDR3 region has the DNA TGTGCCAGCAGTACTCGGGACAGGGCAGGGGATGAGCAGTTCTTC.

This chain uses TRBV28 with TRBJ2-1; TRBD1 agrees at 7 bases. J gave up 7 bases and V 4 bases, and 1 base lay outside the gene matches. Germline V gene data show CDR1 as MDHEN and CDR2 as SYDVKM. The CDR3 is 12 residues long. CDR3 in amino acids: CASSSRGNEQFF. CDR3 in DNA: TGTGCCAGCAGTTCCAGGGGGAATGAGCAGTTCTTC.

V gene TRBV7-3 combines with J gene TRBJ2-2; a weak D match, TRBD1 (6 bases). Trimming removed 5 bases at V and 0 bases at J, with 19 bases between. CDR1 and CDR2 (germline): SGHTA, FQGTGA. This CDR3 spans 18 amino acids. The CDR3 sequence is CASSKNRAANSNTGELFF. The CDR3 DNA sequence: TGTGCCAGCAGCAAGAACAGGGCGGCCAATTCGAACACCGGGGAGCTGTTTTTT.

The chain couples TRBV7-8 to TRBJ2-7, with 11 bases fitting TRBD2. Losses at the gene ends were 5 bases for V and 3 bases for J; bases not matched to a gene: 9. CDR3 length: 16 residues. Looked up from germline, CDR1 is SGHVS and CDR2 is FQNEAQ. CDR3 sequence (DNA): TGTGCCAGCAGCATATCCGGGACTAGCGGTTTCTACGAGCAGTACTTC. This translates into CASSISGTSGFYEQYF.

This sequence joins TRBV12-3 or TRBV12-4 and TRBJ2-1; D is uncertain. The CDR3 is 13 amino acids. V was pared by 6 bases and J by 9 bases, with 15 bases between. CDR3 sequence reads: CASSLPDTAEQFF. DNA for the CDR3: TGTGCCAGCAGCTTACCCGACACTGCTGAGCAGTTCTTC.

This clone was counted a few times. V usage is TRBV4-2 and J usage is TRBJ2-7; TRBD2 is a possible D gene (6 bases). Germline V gene lookup returns CDR1 LGHNA and CDR2 YNFKEQ. V lost 6 bases and J 0 bases, leaving 12 bases between the germline ends. The CDR3 sequence is 14 residues long. Here the CDR3 reads CASRGGLGSYEQYF. In nucleotides, the CDR3 is TGTGCCAGCAGGGGAGGATTGGGCTCCTACGAGCAGTACTTC.

CDR3 sequence reads: CASSGNSAGNTEAFF. CDR3 coding DNA: TGTGCCAGCTCGGGCAACTCAGCGGGGAACACTGAAGCTTTCTTT. The chain carries TRBV18 and TRBJ1-1, with D uncertain. The CDR3 is 15 amino acids. V was pared by 6 bases and J by 1 base, with 15 bases between. Germline V gives CDR1 KGHSH, CDR2 LQKENI.

In nucleotides, the CDR3 is TGTGCCAGCAGCAATCCAGCCGGGACTAGCGGGGTTTCGGTAGGGGAGCTGTTTTTT. Protein product: CASSNPAGTSGVSVGELFF. The chain carries TRBV9 and TRBJ2-2; 13 bases align to TRBD2. The germline CDR1 and CDR2 sequences are SGDLS and YYNGEE. The CDR3 length is 19 residues. The trim removed 4 bases at V and 8 bases at J, leaving 17 bases unmatched.

This chain links TRBV9 with TRBJ2-7; possible D gene TRBD2, 5 bases. The germline CDR1 and CDR2 sequences are SGDLS and YYNGEE. V lost 3 bases and J 6 bases, leaving 19 bases between the germline ends. CDR3 length equals 15 residues. The CDR3 DNA reads as TGTGCCAGCAGCGGCCTAGGGAGACCCTCTACCGAGCAGTACTTC. This gives the protein CASSGLGRPSTEQYF.

The chain combines TRBV4-2 with TRBJ1-2; possible D gene TRBD1, 5 bases. Germline CDR1 is LGHNA and CDR2 is YNFKEQ. This CDR3 has 14 residues. Trimming removed 4 bases from V and 1 base from J, with 10 bases in between. In nucleotides, the CDR3 is TGTGCCAGCAGCCCACGACAGCTTAACTATGGCTACACCTTC. It is translated as CASSPRQLNYGYTF.

The chain couples TRBV4-2 to TRBJ2-7; D unresolved. Trimming removed 1 base from V and 7 bases from J, with 11 bases in between. Germline assignment: CDR1 LGHNA and CDR2 YNFKEQ. The CDR3 runs 13 residues. CDR3 in amino acids: CASSQGASWEQYF. The CDR3, as DNA: TGTGCCAGCAGCCAAGGAGCATCGTGGGAGCAGTACTTC.

The rearrangement uses TRBV10-2 and TRBJ1-3; 8 bases match TRBD1. The CDR3 length is 16 residues. Germline V gene sequence: CDR1 WSHSY, CDR2 SAAADI. J lost 0 bases, V lost 9 bases, and 10 bases had no gene match. Here the CDR3 DNA reads TGCGCCAGTAACACACTGGGACAGGCCTCTGGAAACACCATATATTTT. It translates to CASNTLGQASGNTIYF.

The gene calls are TRBV7-8 and TRBJ2-3, with D perhaps matching TRBD2 (7 bases). Germline V CDR1 and CDR2: SGHVS, FQNEAQ. The CDR3 loop spans 15 amino acids. Trimming shortened V by 5 bases and J by 6 bases, and 18 bases separated the two germline ends. The CDR3 DNA is TGTGCCAGCAGCCCGCTGGCGGGGGCGGATGATACGCAGTATTTT. Translation: CASSPLAGADDTQYF.

This clone was counted once. The genes are TRBV15 and TRBJ2-4; tentative D call: TRBD2 (6 bases). Trimming left V 5 bases short and J 7 bases short, with 27 bases between. In germline, CDR1 is LNHNV, CDR2 YYDKDF (reference sequence). There are 18 residues in the CDR3. The CDR3 loop is CATSRPFRLDIGGNIQYF. The CDR3 region has the DNA TGTGCCACCAGCCGACCCTTCCGCCTGGACATCGGGGGTAACATTCAGTACTTC.

This chain links TRBV19 with TRBJ2-3; D perhaps matches TRBD1 (6 bases). Germline V gene data show CDR1 as LNHDA and CDR2 as SQIVND (reference sequence). Between the trimmed V and J ends, which lost 5 bases and 3 bases, there was a span of 15 bases. There are 15 residues in the CDR3. The CDR3 spells CASSELQGETDTQYF. As DNA, the CDR3 is TGTGCCAGTAGTGAGCTACAGGGAGAGACAGATACGCAGTATTTT.

The chain couples TRBV4-2 to TRBJ1-2; D is possibly TRBD1 (5 bases). The germline V gene encodes CDR1 LGHNA and CDR2 YNFKEQ. The CDR3 is 15 amino acids. Trimming stripped 2 bases from V and 0 bases from J, with 10 bases between. This CDR3 reads CASSQPTESNYGYTF. Here the CDR3 DNA reads TGTGCCAGCAGCCAACCGACAGAGTCTAACTATGGCTACACCTTC.

This clone has only one observation. The V call is TRBV5-1, the J call TRBJ1-2, with 8 bases aligning to TRBD1. Trimming removed 4 bases from V and 8 bases from J; junction bases left unmatched: 7. Germline lookup yields CDR1 SGHRS and CDR2 YFSETQ. The CDR3 length is 13 residues. The CDR3 loop reads CASSVGQGRGYTF. The CDR3 DNA is TGCGCCAGCAGCGTCGGACAGGGTAGAGGCTACACCTTC.

V usage is TRBV7-8 and J usage is TRBJ1-2; 8 bases are a match to TRBD1. The V gene's germline CDR1 is SGHVS and CDR2 FQNEAQ. The CDR3 contains 15 residues. The trim removed 5 bases at V and 6 bases at J, leaving 11 bases unmatched. The DNA of the CDR3 is TGTGCCAGCAGCCGAGTGGCCGGGACAGGAGATGGCTACACCTTC. Protein: CASSRVAGTGDGYTF.

The chain combines TRBV5-6 with TRBJ2-7; D is ambiguous. Germline CDR1 SGHDT, CDR2 YYEEEE. Trimming took off 0 bases at V and 2 bases at J, with 9 bases between the two ends. The CDR3 loop spans 14 amino acids. The CDR3 region is CASSLGSLTYEQYF. In DNA, the CDR3 is TGTGCCAGCAGCTTGGGGTCACTCACCTACGAGCAGTACTTC.

The chain joins TRBV5-1 to TRBJ1-4; tentatively, D is TRBD1 (6 bases). CDR3 length equals 14 residues. Germline lookup yields CDR1 SGHRS and CDR2 YFSETQ. Trimming cost V 0 bases and J 7 bases, with 10 bases left between them. The CDR3 is CASSLAIRGEKLFF. CDR3 in DNA: TGCGCCAGCAGCTTGGCGATCAGGGGTGAAAAACTGTTTTTT.

The chain links TRBV7-8 to TRBJ1-1; 7 bases fit TRBD1. The CDR3 runs 13 residues. The V segment lost 6 bases and the J segment 7 bases; nucleotides outside the gene matches: 8. Per germline, CDR1 SGHVS and CDR2 FQNEAQ. CDR3 bases: TGTGCCAGCAGTTCCGGGACAGCCCTTGAAGCTTTCTTT. Amino acid sequence: CASSSGTALEAFF.

J is TRBJ2-1 and V is TRBV6-6; D is perhaps TRBD1 (7 bases). Trimming took off 6 bases at V and 5 bases at J, with 20 bases between the two ends. The CDR3 is 16 amino acids. Germline V gives CDR1 MNHNY, CDR2 SVGAGI (reference sequence). Here the CDR3 reads CASSHLGGTVHNEQFF. CDR3 nucleotide sequence: TGTGCCAGCAGCCACCTAGGCGGGACAGTCCACAATGAGCAGTTCTTC.

This clone was detected once. The genes are TRBV6-1 and TRBJ1-5; D remains unclear. This CDR3 has 16 residues. The V end lost 1 base, the J end lost 2 bases, and 12 bases lay between the germline ends. Per germline, CDR1 MNHNS and CDR2 SASEGT. CDR3 sequence reads: CASSEDFGGRNQPQHF. CDR3 in DNA: TGTGCCAGCAGTGAAGATTTTGGCGGCCGCAATCAGCCCCAGCATTTT.

This clone showed up just once. This chain links TRBV6-6 with TRBJ2-7, with 7 bases fitting TRBD1. Germline V gives CDR1 MNHNY, CDR2 SVGAGI (reference sequence). J gave up 2 bases and V 0 bases, and 1 base lay outside the gene matches. The CDR3 has 14 amino acids. The CDR3 loop reads CASSYSDRAYEQYF. As DNA, the CDR3 is TGTGCCAGCAGTTACTCAGACAGGGCCTACGAGCAGTACTTC.

This clone turned up a few times. The chain links TRBV5-4 to TRBJ2-7, with 8 positions matching TRBD2. Looked up from germline, CDR1 is SGHNT and CDR2 is YYREEE (reference sequence). There are 15 residues in the CDR3. V lost 1 base to trimming and J lost 7 bases; unmatched junction nucleotides: 10. CDR3 nucleotide sequence: TGTGCCAGCAGCTTGAGCGGGGGACTTCCGGAGGAGCAGTACTTC. This codes for CASSLSGGLPEEQYF.